The sequence of this T cell receptor (beta chain) was determined in a study of CD8+ T cells in alopecia areata. Study-level results: Sequencing of scalp samples also includes resident alphabeta T cells from normal skin. Among patients, TCR sharing was less clear than in mice, a difference possibly due in part to HLA diversity in the patient population.

Collected material from alopecia areata patients comprised lesional scalp punch biopsies and peripheral blood. V lost 6 bases, J lost 4 bases, and 15 bases lay in between. Germline V gives CDR1 SQVTM, CDR2 ANQGSEA. The CDR3 spans 14 residues. Extracted from the samples, RNA was reverse transcribed into cDNA to serve as the sequencing template. Data came from immunoSEQ multiplex PCR; TCRdb stores just in-frame clones and leaves some out. In the table there are approximately 180,000 clones, 59% of which are singletons. In the case of this clone: Antigen unknown.

This chain uses TRBV29-1 with TRBJ1-4; TRBD1 is a possible D gene (6 bases). This TCR derives from a human donor with alopecia areata. This material consisted of CD4+ T cells sorted from blood, taken at week 0. CDR3 in DNA: TGCAGCGTGTCTGGGGGACATCGTAATGAAAAACTGTTTTTT. Translation: CSVSGGHRNEKLFF.